This T cell receptor (beta chain) is from a study of technical replicates of blood from a handful of donors. The CDR3 is 12 amino acids. Trimming pared 5 bases from V and 2 bases from J, leaving 7 bases between. Germline CDR1 and CDR2: SEHNR and FQNEAQ (reference sequence). Assay used: immunoSEQ multiplex PCR; TCRdb lists only in-frame clones, some missing. The data hold 90,000 or so clones, with just under 95% observed a single time. The receptor comes from a human donor in good health. The sample comprised T cells isolated from PBMCs. The rearrangement links TRBV7-9 to TRBJ2-7; D is ambiguous. For the CDR3, the DNA is TGTGCCAGCAGCCCAGGCCCCTACGAGCAGTACTTC. The encoded protein is CASSPGPYEQYF.